Each of the 2 T cell receptor beta chains below was sequenced from the same sample in a study of long-term antiretroviral therapy in people with HIV. The immunoSEQ assay was v3.0, run at survey level. Some clones are missing from TCRdb's copy, which holds only in-frame ones; the method was immunoSEQ multiplex PCR. The data hold tens of thousands of clones, with approximately 84% observed a single time. This sample comprised unsorted PBMCs, obtained 0.5 years after starting antiretroviral therapy. The source is a man between 18 and 35 years old with HIV.

The chain uses TRBV6-6 and TRBJ2-1, with TRBD2 matching 10 bases. This CDR3 comprises 15 residues. V shed 3 bases, J shed 7 bases, and the junction held 6 bases outside the gene matches. From germline, CDR1 is MNHNY and CDR2 SVGAGI (reference sequence). As DNA, the CDR3 is TGTGCCAGCAGTTATGGGACTAGCGATGGGAATGAGCAGTTCTTC. Its translation: CASSYGTSDGNEQFF.

The chain recombines TRBV7-3 with TRBJ2-3; tentatively, D is TRBD1 (6 bases). Germline V gene data show CDR1 as SGHTA and CDR2 as FQGTGA. V lost 0 bases and J lost 5, with 15 bases in between. This CDR3 spans 16 amino acids. The CDR3, as DNA: TGTGCCAGCAGCTTAACCCCGGCAGGGGCTGGAGATACGCAGTATTTT. It codes for CASSLTPAGAGDTQYF.